This paragraph covers one T cell receptor beta chain sequence. Its antigen is still unknown. Patients were ruled out by autoimmune disease history or systemic immunosuppression. Samples were taken at baseline and on day 1 of cycles 4 and 7. The CDR3 is made up of 13 amino acids. V gave up 6 bases and J gave up 1 base; unmatched junction bases: 2. Germline V gene data show CDR1 as SGHVS and CDR2 as FQNEAQ. The data stem from a study of OX40 agonist ivuxolimab in advanced cancers. The data were produced by immunoSEQ multiplex PCR, yet TCRdb's version contains in-frame clones alone and is incomplete. The repertoire includes some 70,000 clones, around 86% of them detected once, and around 8.2% sits in the top ten. Study observations and caveats: Both CD4+ and CD8+ T cell populations in blood had undergone clonal expansion by week 6 at 0.1 to 3.0 mg/kg. Expanded peripheral T cell antigen specificity was not determined.

This specimen consisted of CD4+ or CD8+ T cells sorted from blood, obtained in a trial of the OX40 agonist ivuxolimab. This chain links TRBV7-8 with TRBJ1-1; 7 bases agree with TRBD1. This receptor was obtained from an adult with an advanced solid tumor such as melanoma, head and neck, liver or kidney cancer. In nucleotides, the CDR3 is TGTGCCAGCAGTCGGGACAGGAACACTGAAGCTTTCTTT. Protein product: CASSRDRNTEAFF.